The clone carrying this TCR beta chain was detected once. As yet, its antigen is unknown. TCRdb keeps only in-frame clones here, not all; method: immunoSEQ multiplex PCR. The repertoire holds about 120,000 clones, with around 89% as singletons. Per germline, CDR1 SEHNR and CDR2 FQNEAQ (reference sequence). The CDR3 is 16 residues long. Trimming cost V 1 base and J 7 bases; bases outside gene matches: 8. This sample is drawn from a study of T cell responses to AZD1222 COVID-19 vaccine. Findings of the study overall: Clonal diversity was possibly underestimated, and white British individuals and females predominated among donors.

This clonotype was sampled from an adult in good health. This sample comprised peripheral blood, obtained on day 0 of AZD1222 vaccination. The V and J genes are TRBV7-9 and TRBJ2-1, with TRBD2 matching over 9 bases. In nucleotides, the CDR3 is TGTGCCAGCAGCTTAGACCTAGCGGGAATCCTAAATGAGCAGTTCTTC. Its protein is CASSLDLAGILNEQFF. The entire variable domain, with the rest obtained from reference TRBV7-9 and TRBJ2-1, is as follows: DTGVSQNPRHKITKRGQNVTFRCDPISEHNRLYWYRQTLGQGPEFLTYFQNEAQLEKSRLLSDRFSAERPKGSFSTLEIQRTEQGDSAMYLCASSLDLAGILNEQFFGPGTRLTVL.